This T cell receptor beta chain was recovered during a study of T cell repertoires in cytomegalovirus infection. For the study at large: Both recently identified HLA-C-restricted and well-studied HLA-B-restricted CMV epitopes were used in the study. CMV infection and matching HLA type were both indicated by public TCR beta signatures.

Findings and limits, study-wide: HLA-C-restricted TCR beta clonotypes specific for CMV led the ex vivo response.

The CDR3 loop spans 14 amino acids. The ends lost 8 bases at V and 4 bases at J; junction bases unmatched: 9. This clonotype was seen a few times. The target antigen is unknown. A single record per CDR3 protein comes from TCRdb applying MiXCR to the reads. The sample lists roughly 990,000 distinct CDR3 sequences, roughly 31% occurring once. The chain carries TRBV7-1 and TRBJ1-2; 8 nucleotides align to TRBD1. TRBV7-1 is reported as an ORF; its role is uncertain. This sample comprised cultured CD8+ T cells from PBMCs, obtained from culture after CMV antigen stimulation. The receptor's source is a human donor in good health (CMV status not recorded). Some clones in this sample may be carry-over from other donors' samples. The CDR3 coding sequence is TGTGCCAGCGGAAAGACAGGGGTCCTCTATGGCTACACCTTC. It codes for CASGKTGVLYGYTF.